This T cell receptor (beta chain) appears in the sequencing data of a study of T-cell memory formation after mild COVID-19. Turning to the study itself: Largely, the TCR clusters proved donor specific.

This CDR3 region has 14 residues. Trimming cost V 8 bases and J 4 bases; bases outside gene matches: 8. CDR1 and CDR2 (germline): SEHNR, FQNEAQ (reference sequence). From the 5' RACE reads, TCRdb called clonotypes with MiXCR, one entry per CDR3 protein. This sample has about 290,000 distinct CDR3 sequences; 15% to 20% occur once, and the top ten carry 20% to 25%. Study conclusions and caveats: Second-wave clones reaching peak frequency on day 37 lacked confirmed SARS-CoV-2 specificity.

Note on this clonotype: Its target is not known.

Source material: PBMCs or a T cell subset sorted from them (not recorded which). The V call is TRBV7-9, the J call TRBJ1-5; 7 nucleotides match TRBD1. The TCR was taken from a young man who had mild COVID-19 (a few samples of this study predate the infection). Cell type and time point are not known. The CDR3 protein is CASCQGGLNQPQHF. In DNA, the CDR3 is TGTGCCAGCTGCCAGGGGGGGCTAAATCAGCCCCAGCATTTT.